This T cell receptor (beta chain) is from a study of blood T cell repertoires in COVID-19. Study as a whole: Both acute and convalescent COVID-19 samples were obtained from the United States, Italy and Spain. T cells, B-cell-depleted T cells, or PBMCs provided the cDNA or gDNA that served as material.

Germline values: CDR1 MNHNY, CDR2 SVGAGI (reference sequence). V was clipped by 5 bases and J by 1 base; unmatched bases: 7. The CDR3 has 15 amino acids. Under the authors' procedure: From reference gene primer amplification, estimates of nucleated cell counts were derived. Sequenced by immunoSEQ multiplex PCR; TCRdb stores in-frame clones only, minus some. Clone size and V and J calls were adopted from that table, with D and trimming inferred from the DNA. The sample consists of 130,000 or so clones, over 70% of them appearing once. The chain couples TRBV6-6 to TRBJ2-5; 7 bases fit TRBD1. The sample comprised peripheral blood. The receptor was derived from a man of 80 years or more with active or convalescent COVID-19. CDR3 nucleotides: TGTGCCAGCAGTGACCACAGGGGCGTCCAAGAGACCCAGTACTTC. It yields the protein CASSDHRGVQETQYF.